This T cell receptor beta chain was retrieved from a study of graft-versus-host responses after intestinal transplantation. Study at large: Multivisceral, liver-intestinal, or isolated intestinal transplants were given to recipients.

Study outcomes and limitations: Researchers found peak circulating GvH clone levels linked to early post-transplant HvG declines. Recipient bone marrow held GvH clones, some seen earlier in ileum or blood.

Assay: immunoSEQ multiplex PCR; the TCRdb copy retains only in-frame clones and omits some. This table has just under 65,000 clones, around 90% appearing once. To note about this clone: No antigen is known for it.

V was clipped by 2 bases and J by 1 base, with 10 bases between them. The germline CDR1 and CDR2 sequences are SNHLY and FYNNEI. The CDR3 contains 15 residues. Processing released intraepithelial and lamina propria lymphocytes from the graft tissue. The rearrangement joins TRBV2 to TRBJ2-3, with a weak D call TRBD1 (5 bases). The receptor comes from a human patient who received an intestinal transplant, so some T cells may come from the graft donor. This material consisted of ileum tissue, taken more than 350 days after transplant. The CDR3 is CASSEWIGGTDTQYF. The CDR3 DNA follows: TGTGCCAGCAGTGAATGGATAGGGGGCACAGATACGCAGTATTTT. The complete variable domain, with remaining parts taken from reference TRBV2 and TRBJ2-3, reads EPEVTQTPSHQVTQMGQEVILRCVPISNHLYFYWYRQILGQKVEFLVSFYNNEISEKSEIFDDQFSVERPDGSNFTLKIRSTKLEDSAMYFCASSEWIGGTDTQYFGPGTRLTVL.